This T cell receptor beta chain originates from a study of cytomegalovirus exposure and HLA in healthy donors. Study background: Drawn from HLA-typed donors, about 85 million unique TCRs were held in an early data release.

This CDR3 is 18 amino acids long. Germline V gene sequence: CDR1 MNHEY, CDR2 SMNVEV (reference sequence). V lost 3 bases to trimming and J lost 7 bases; unmatched junction nucleotides: 13. The study ran its PCR with 60 Vbeta and 13 Jbeta primers. Some clones are missing from TCRdb's copy, which holds only in-frame ones; the method was immunoSEQ multiplex PCR. This table holds 60,000 to 95,000 clones, less than 80% found once. Study-wide findings and caveats: Cytomegalovirus association was listed for 170 or so TCR beta chains. Most TCR sequences proved rare, with some public TCRs found in many donors.

With respect to this clone: The antigen remains unidentified.

The material sequenced was PBMCs. This TCR was sampled from a woman aged 40 to 50 in good health and CMV-seropositive. This chain connects TRBV27 to TRBJ2-1, with 12 bases aligning to TRBD1. CDR3 region: CASSFQGGRDRGRNEQFF. The CDR3 DNA reads TGTGCCAGCAGTTTCCAGGGGGGCCGGGACAGGGGGCGTAATGAGCAGTTCTTC.